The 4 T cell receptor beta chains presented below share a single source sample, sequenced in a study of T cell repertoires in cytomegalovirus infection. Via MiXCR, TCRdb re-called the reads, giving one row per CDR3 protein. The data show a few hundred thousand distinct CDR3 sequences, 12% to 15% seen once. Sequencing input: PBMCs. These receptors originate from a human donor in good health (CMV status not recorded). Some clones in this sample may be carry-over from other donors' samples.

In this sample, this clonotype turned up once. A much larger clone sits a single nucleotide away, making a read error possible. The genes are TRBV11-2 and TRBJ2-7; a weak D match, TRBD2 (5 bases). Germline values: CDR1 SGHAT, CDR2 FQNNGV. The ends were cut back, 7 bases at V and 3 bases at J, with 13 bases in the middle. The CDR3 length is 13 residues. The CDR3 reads CASTGIGIYEQYF. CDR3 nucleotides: TGTGCCAGCACCGGGATAGGGATCTACGAGCAGTACTTC. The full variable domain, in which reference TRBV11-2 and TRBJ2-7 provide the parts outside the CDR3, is EAGVAQSPRYKIIEKRQSVAFWCNPISGHATLYWYQQILGQGPKLLIQFQNNGVVDDSQLPKDRFSAERLKGVDSTLKIQPAKLEDSAVYLCASTGIGIYEQYFGPGTRLTVT.

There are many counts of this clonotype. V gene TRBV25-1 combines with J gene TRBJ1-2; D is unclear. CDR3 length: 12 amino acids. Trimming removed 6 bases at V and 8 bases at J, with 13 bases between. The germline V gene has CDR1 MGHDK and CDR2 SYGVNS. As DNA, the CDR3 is TGTGCCAGCAGAAAGAGGGCCGAGGGCTACACCTTC. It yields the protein CASRKRAEGYTF.

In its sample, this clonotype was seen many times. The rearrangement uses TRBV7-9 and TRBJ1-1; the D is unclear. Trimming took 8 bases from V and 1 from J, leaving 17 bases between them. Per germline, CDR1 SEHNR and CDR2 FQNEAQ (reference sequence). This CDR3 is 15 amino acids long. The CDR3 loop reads CASSGPSNRNTEAFF. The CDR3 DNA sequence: TGTGCCAGCTCCGGACCCAGCAATAGGAACACTGAAGCTTTCTTT.

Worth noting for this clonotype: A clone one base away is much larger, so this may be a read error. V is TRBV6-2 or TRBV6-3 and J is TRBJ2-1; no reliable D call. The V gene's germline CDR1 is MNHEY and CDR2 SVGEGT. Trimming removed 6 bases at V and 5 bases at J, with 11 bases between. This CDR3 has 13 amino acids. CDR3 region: CASRFLGNNEQFF. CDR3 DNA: TGTGCCAGCAGGTTTCTAGGGAACAATGAGCAGTTCTTC.